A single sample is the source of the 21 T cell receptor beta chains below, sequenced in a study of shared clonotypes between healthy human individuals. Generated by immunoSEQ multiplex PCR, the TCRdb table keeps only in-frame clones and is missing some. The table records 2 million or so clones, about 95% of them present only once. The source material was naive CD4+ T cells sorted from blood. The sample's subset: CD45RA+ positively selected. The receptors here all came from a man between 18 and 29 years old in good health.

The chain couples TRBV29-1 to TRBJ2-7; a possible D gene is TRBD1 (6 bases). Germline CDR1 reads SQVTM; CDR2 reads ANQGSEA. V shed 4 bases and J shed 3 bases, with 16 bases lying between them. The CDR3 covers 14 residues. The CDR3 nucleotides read TGCAGCGTTGTGGGGCAGGGGAAGGTCTACGAGCAGTACTTC. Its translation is CSVVGQGKVYEQYF.

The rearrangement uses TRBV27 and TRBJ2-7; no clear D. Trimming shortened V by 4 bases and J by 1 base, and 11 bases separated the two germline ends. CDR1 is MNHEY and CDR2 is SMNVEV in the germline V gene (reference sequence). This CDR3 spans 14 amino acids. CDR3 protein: CASSSLGGSYEQYF. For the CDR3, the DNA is TGTGCCAGCAGTTCTTTGGGCGGATCCTACGAGCAGTACTTC.

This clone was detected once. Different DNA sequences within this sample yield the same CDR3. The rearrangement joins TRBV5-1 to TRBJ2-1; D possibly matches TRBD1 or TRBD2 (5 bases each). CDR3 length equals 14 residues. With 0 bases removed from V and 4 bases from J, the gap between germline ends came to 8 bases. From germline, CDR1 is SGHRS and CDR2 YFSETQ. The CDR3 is CASSLAEGYNEQFF. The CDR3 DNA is TGCGCCAGCAGCTTGGCCGAGGGGTACAATGAGCAGTTCTTC.

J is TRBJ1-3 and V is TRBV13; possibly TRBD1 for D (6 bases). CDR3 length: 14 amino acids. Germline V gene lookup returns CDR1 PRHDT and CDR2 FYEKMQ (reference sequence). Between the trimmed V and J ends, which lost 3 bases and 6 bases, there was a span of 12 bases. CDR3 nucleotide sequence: TGTGCCAGCAGCTTGGGGCAGGGGCCAAACACCATATATTTT. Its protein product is CASSLGQGPNTIYF. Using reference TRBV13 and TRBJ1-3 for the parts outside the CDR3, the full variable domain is AAGVIQSPRHLIKEKRETATLKCYPIPRHDTVYWYQQGPGQDPQFLISFYEKMQSDKGSIPDRFSAQQFSDYHSELNMSSLELGDSALYFCASSLGQGPNTIYFGEGSWLTVV.

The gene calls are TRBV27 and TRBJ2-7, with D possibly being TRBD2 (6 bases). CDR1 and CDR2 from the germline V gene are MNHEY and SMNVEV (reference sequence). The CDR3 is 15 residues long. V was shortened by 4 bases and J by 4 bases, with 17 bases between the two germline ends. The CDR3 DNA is TGTGCCAGCAGTTCACCGGGACTCCCTTCTTACGAGCAGTACTTC. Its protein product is CASSSPGLPSYEQYF.

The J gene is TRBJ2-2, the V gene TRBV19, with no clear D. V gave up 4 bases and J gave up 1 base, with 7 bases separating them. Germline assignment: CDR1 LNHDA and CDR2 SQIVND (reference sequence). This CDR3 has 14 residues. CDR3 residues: CASSKSKNTGELFF. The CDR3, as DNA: TGTGCCAGTAGTAAAAGCAAGAACACCGGGGAGCTGTTTTTT.

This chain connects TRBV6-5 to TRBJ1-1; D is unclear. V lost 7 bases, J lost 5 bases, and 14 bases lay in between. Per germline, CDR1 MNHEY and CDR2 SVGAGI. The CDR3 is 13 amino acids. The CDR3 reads CASTKGPRTEAFF. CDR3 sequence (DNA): TGTGCCAGCACCAAGGGCCCGAGGACTGAAGCTTTCTTT.

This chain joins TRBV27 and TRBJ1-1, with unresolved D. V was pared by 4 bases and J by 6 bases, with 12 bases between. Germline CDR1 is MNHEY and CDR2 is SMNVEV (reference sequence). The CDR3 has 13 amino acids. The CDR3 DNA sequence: TGTGCCAGCAGTTCCCGTGTTCAGGCTGAAGCTTTCTTT. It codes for CASSSRVQAEAFF.

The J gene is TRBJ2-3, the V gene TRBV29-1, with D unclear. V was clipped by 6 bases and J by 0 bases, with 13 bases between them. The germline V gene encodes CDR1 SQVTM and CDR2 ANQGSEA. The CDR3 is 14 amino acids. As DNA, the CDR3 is TGCAGCGTGATAACCCCGATCAGCACAGATACGCAGTATTTT. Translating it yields CSVITPISTDTQYF.

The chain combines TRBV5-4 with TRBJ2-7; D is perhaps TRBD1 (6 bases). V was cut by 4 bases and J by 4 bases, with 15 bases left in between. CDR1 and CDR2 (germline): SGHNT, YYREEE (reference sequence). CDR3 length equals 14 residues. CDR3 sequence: CASSIGTRGYEQYF. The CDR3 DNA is TGTGCCAGCAGCATCGGGACACGAGGTTACGAGCAGTACTTC.

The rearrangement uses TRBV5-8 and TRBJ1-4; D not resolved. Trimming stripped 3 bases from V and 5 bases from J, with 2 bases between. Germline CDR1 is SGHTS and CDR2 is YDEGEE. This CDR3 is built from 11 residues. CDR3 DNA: TGTGCCAGCAGCTGGAATGAAAAACTGTTTTTT. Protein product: CASSWNEKLFF.

CDR3 in amino acids: CASSLDRRYDSPLHF. CDR3 nucleotide sequence: TGTGCCAGCAGCTTAGACAGGAGGTATGATTCACCCCTCCACTTT. The V and J genes are TRBV5-4 and TRBJ1-6; D is perhaps TRBD1 (6 bases). The V gene lost 2 bases and the J gene lost 8 bases, with 14 bases spanning the gap. Germline CDR1 reads SGHNT; CDR2 reads YYREEE (reference sequence). The CDR3 covers 15 residues.

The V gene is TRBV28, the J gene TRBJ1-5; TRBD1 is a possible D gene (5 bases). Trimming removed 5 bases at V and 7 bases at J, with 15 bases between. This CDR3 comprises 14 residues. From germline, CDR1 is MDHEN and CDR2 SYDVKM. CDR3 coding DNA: TGTGCCAGCAGTCGGGACCCCACCAGGCAGCCCCAGCATTTT. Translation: CASSRDPTRQPQHF.

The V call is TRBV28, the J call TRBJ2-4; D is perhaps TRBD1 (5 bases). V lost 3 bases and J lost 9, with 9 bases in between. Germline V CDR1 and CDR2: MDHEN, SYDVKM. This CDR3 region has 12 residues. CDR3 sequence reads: CASSFQGGIQYF. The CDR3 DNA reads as TGTGCCAGCAGTTTCCAGGGCGGCATTCAGTACTTC.

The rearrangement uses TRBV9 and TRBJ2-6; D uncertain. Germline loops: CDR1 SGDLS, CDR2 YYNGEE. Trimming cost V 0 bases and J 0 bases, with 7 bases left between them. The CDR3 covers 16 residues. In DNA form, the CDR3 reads TGTGCCAGCAGCGTAGGCAGGAGCTCTGGGGCCAACGTCCTGACTTTC. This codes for CASSVGRSSGANVLTF.

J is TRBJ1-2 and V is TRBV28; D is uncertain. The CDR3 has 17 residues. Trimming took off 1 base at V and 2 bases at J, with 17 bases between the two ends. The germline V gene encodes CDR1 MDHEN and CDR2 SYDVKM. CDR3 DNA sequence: TGTGCCAGCAGTTTATTCCTGGTGTCTTTAGGGAACTATGGCTACACCTTC. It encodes CASSLFLVSLGNYGYTF.

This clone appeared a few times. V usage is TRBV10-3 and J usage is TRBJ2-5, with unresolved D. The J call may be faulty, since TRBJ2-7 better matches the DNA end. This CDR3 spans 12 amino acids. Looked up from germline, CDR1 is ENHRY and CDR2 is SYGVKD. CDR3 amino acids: CAISPGSYEQYF. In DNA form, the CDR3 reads TGTGCCATCTCCCCAGGTTCCTACGAGCAGTACTTC.

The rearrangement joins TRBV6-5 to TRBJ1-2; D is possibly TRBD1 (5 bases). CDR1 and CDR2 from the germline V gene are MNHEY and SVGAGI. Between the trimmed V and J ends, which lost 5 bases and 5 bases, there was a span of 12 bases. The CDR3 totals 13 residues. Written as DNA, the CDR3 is TGTGCCAGCAGTCAACTCGGGGGTTATGGCTACACCTTC. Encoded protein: CASSQLGGYGYTF.

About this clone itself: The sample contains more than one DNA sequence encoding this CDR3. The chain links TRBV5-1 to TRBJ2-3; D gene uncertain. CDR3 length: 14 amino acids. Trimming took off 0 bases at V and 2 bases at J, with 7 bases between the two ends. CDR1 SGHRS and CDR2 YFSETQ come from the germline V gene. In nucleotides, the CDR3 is TGCGCCAGCAGCTTGGAAAGTAACACAGATACGCAGTATTTT. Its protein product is CASSLESNTDTQYF.

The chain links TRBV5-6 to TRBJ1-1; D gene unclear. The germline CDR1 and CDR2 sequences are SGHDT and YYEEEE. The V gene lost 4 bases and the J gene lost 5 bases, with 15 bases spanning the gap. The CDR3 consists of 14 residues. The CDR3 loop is CASSLQDPETEAFF. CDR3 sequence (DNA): TGTGCCAGCAGCCTCCAAGACCCCGAAACTGAAGCTTTCTTT.

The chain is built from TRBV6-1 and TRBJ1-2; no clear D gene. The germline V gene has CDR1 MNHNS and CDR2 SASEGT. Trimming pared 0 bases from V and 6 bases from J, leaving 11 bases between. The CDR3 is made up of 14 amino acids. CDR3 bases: TGTGCCAGCAGTGAAGCGGTAGGCCTCAATGGCTACACCTTC. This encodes CASSEAVGLNGYTF.